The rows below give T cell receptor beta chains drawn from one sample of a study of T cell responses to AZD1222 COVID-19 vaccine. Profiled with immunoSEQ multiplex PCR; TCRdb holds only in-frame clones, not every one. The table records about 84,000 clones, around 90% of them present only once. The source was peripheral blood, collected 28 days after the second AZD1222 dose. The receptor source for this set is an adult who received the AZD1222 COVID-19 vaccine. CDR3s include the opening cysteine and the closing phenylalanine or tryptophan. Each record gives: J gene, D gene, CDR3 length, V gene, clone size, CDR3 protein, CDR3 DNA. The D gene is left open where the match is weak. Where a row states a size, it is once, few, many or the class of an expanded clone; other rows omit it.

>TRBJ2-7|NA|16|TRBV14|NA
CASSQDRDGIIYEQYF
TGTGCCAGCAGCCAAGATCGGGACGGTATCATCTACGAGCAGTACTTC
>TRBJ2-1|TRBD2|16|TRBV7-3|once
CASSRLGTSSYNEQFF
TGTGCCAGCAGCCGCCTCGGGACTAGCAGTTACAATGAGCAGTTCTTC
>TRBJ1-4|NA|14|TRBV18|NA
CASSPQGTNEKLFF
TGTGCCAGCTCACCACAGGGAACTAATGAAAAACTGTTTTTT
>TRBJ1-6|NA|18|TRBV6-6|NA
CASSPFPIGLNVDSPLHF
TGTGCCAGCAGTCCGTTCCCCATAGGGCTTAACGTGGATTCACCCCTCCACTTT
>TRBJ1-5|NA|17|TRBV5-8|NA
CASSLGGWVGGNQPQHF
TGTGCCAGCAGCCTCGGGGGGTGGGTCGGTGGCAATCAGCCCCAGCATTTT
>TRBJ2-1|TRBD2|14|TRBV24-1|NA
CATSEAGGVNEQFF
TGTGCCACCAGTGAAGCGGGGGGGGTCAATGAGCAGTTCTTC
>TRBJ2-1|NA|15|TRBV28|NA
CASAQVEGVGNEQFF
TGTGCCAGCGCCCAGGTAGAGGGTGTCGGCAATGAGCAGTTCTTC
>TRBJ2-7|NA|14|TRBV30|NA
CAWSVMAGNYEQYF
TGTGCCTGGAGTGTTATGGCGGGAAACTACGAGCAGTACTTC
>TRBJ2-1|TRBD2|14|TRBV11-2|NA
CASSYGTSRNEQFF
TGTGCCAGCAGCTACGGGACTAGCAGAAATGAGCAGTTCTTC
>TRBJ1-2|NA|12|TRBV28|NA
CASSFGASGYTF
TGTGCCAGCAGTTTCGGTGCTTCCGGCTACACCTTC
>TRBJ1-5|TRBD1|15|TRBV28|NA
CASSLSDRPNQPQHF
TGTGCCAGCAGCCTCTCGGACAGGCCCAATCAGCCCCAGCATTTT
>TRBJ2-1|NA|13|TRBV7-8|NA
CASRDLSYNEQFF
TGTGCCAGCCGGGACCTGTCCTACAATGAGCAGTTCTTC
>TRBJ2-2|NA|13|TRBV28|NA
CASGMDVTGELFF
TGTGCGTCGGGCATGGATGTCACCGGGGAGCTGTTTTTT
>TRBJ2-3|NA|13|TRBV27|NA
CASSSAGTDTQYF
TGTGCCAGCAGTTCGGCGGGTACAGATACGCAGTATTTT
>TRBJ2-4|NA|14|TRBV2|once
CASSPWGAKNIQYF
TGTGCCAGCTCGCCCTGGGGGGCCAAAAACATTCAGTACTTC
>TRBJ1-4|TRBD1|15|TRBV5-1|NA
CASSLMGQGPEKLFF
TGCGCCAGCAGCTTGATGGGACAGGGACCTGAAAAACTGTTTTTT
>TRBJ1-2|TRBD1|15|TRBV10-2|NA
CASNDRGRGNYGYTF
TGCGCCAGCAATGACAGGGGGAGGGGTAACTATGGCTACACCTTC
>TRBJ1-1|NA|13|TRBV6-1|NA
CASSEARVTEAFF
TGTGCCAGCAGTGAAGCCCGGGTCACTGAAGCTTTCTTT
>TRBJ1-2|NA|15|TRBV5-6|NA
CASSFRDNFNYGYTF
TGTGCCAGCAGCTTCCGGGACAATTTTAACTATGGCTACACCTTC
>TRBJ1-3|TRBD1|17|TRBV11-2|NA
CASSLRTGSFSGNTIYF
TGTGCCAGCAGCTTAAGGACAGGGTCATTCTCTGGAAACACCATATATTTT
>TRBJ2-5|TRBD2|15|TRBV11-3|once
CASSLTSGGEETQYF
TGTGCCAGCAGCCTAACTAGCGGGGGAGAGGAGACCCAGTACTTC
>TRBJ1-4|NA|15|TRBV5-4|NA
CASSDNRVLGEKLFF
TGTGCCAGCAGCGATAACAGGGTCTTGGGTGAAAAACTGTTTTTT
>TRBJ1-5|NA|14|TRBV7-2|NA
CASSSYRDGARLHF
TGTGCCAGCAGCTCATACCGGGACGGAGCCCGATTGCATTTT
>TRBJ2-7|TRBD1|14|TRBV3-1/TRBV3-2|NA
CASSQRDRGDEQYF
TGTGCCAGCAGCCAGAGGGACAGGGGCGACGAGCAGTACTTC
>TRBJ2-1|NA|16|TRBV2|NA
CASSEEGQSSYNEQFF
TGTGCCAGCAGTGAGGAGGGCCAGAGCTCCTACAATGAGCAGTTCTTC
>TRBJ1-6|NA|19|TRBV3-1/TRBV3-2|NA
CASSQDRGYPGRVNSPLHF
TGTGCCAGCAGCCAAGATAGGGGGTACCCGGGCCGTGTTAATTCACCCCTCCACTTT
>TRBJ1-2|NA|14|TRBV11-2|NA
CASSLRDKNYGYTF
TGTGCCAGCAGCCTCAGGGACAAAAACTATGGCTACACCTTC
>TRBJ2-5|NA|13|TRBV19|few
CATRRGIQETQYF
TGTGCCACCAGGAGGGGGATCCAAGAGACCCAGTACTTC
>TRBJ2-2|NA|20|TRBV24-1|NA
CATSDLTPASKKTNTGELFF
TGTGCCACCAGTGACCTTACCCCGGCTAGCAAAAAAACGAACACCGGGGAGCTGTTTTTT
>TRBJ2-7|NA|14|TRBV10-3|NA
CAISESYLSYEQYF
TGTGCCATCAGTGAGTCGTACCTCTCCTACGAGCAGTACTTC
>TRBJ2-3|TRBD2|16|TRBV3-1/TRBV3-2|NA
CASSQVAGGFTDTQYF
TGTGCCAGCAGCCAAGTGGCGGGGGGATTCACAGATACGCAGTATTTT
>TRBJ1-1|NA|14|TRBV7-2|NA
CASSPHREATEAFF
TGTGCCAGCAGTCCCCACAGGGAAGCAACTGAAGCTTTCTTT
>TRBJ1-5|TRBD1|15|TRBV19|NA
CASSHNGQGNQPQHF
TGTGCCAGTAGTCACAACGGACAGGGCAATCAGCCCCAGCATTTT
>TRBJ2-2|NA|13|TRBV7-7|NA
CASSEDLTGELFF
TGTGCTAGCAGCGAAGATCTCACCGGGGAGCTGTTTTTT
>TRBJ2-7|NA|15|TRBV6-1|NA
CASSETSFYSYEQYF
TGTGCCAGCAGTGAAACTAGCTTCTATAGCTACGAGCAGTACTTC
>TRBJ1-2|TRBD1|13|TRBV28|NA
CASSSRQGLGYTF
TGTGCCAGCAGTTCGCGACAGGGCTTGGGCTACACCTTC
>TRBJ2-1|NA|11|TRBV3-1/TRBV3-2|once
CATAGAAEQFF
TGTGCCACCGCGGGGGCGGCTGAGCAGTTCTTC
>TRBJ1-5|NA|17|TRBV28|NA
CASTRTGLALSDQPQHF
TGTGCCAGCACCCGTACAGGGTTAGCACTAAGCGATCAGCCCCAGCATTTT
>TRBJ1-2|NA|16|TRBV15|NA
CATSRDIGRVNYGYTF
TGTGCCACCAGCAGAGACATCGGACGAGTTAACTATGGCTACACCTTC
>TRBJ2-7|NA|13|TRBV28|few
CASKWDGYYEQYF
TGTGCCAGCAAGTGGGACGGATACTACGAGCAGTACTTC
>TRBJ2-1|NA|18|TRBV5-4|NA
CASSARLGALDIYNEQFF
TGTGCCAGCAGCGCCCGCTTGGGGGCCCTAGACATCTACAATGAGCAGTTCTTC
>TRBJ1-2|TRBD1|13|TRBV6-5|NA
CASSEGQLGGYTF
TGTGCCAGCAGCGAGGGACAGCTGGGTGGCTACACCTTC
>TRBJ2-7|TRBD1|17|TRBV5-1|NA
CASSLGADRVWGYEQYF
TGCGCCAGCAGCTTGGGTGCTGACAGGGTGTGGGGCTACGAGCAGTACTTC
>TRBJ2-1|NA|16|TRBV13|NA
CASSLEGRGTYNEQFF
TGTGCCAGCAGCTTAGAAGGTCGAGGGACCTACAATGAGCAGTTCTTC
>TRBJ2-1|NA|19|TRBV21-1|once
CASSKGETLTGINTNEQFF
TGTGCCAGCAGCAAAGGAGAGACCTTGACAGGGATAAACACCAATGAGCAGTTCTTC
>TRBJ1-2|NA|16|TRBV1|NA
CTSSTLREQLNYGYTF
TGCACCAGCAGCACCCTCCGGGAACAGCTTAACTATGGCTACACCTTC
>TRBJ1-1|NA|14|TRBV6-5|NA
CASRPQGLATEAFF
TGTGCCAGCAGGCCACAGGGTTTAGCCACTGAAGCTTTCTTT
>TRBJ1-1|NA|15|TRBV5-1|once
CASSLIRVGNTEAFF
TGCGCCAGCAGCTTGATCAGGGTTGGGAACACTGAAGCTTTCTTT